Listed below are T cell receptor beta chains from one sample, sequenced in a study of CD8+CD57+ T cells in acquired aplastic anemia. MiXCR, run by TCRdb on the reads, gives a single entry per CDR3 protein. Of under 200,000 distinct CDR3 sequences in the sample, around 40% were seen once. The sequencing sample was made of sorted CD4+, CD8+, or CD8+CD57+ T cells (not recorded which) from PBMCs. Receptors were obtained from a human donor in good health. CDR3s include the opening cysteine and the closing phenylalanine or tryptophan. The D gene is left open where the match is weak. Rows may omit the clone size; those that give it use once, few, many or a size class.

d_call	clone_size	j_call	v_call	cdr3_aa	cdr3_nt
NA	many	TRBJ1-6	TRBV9	CASSVYREAYNSPLHF	TGTGCCAGCAGCGTATATAGGGAGGCCTATAATTCACCCCTCCACTTT
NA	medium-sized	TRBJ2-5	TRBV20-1	CSASPLLETQYF	TGCAGTGCTAGTCCCCTCTTGGAGACCCAGTACTTC
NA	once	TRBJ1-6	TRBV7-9	CASSLLGRNSPLHF	TGTGCCAGCAGCTTGTTGGGGCGAAATTCACCCCTCCACTTT
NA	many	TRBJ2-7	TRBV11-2	CASSVLAPVGEQYF	TGTGCCAGCAGCGTGCTAGCTCCCGTCGGCGAGCAGTACTTC
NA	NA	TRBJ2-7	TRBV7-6	CASSFRGADGEQYF	TGTGCCAGCAGCTTCCGGGGGGCGGATGGGGAGCAGTACTTC
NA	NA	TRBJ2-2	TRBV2	CASSRGRLNTGELFF	TGTGCCAGCAGTCGGGGGAGACTGAACACCGGGGAGCTGTTTTTT
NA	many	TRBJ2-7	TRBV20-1	CSASGSYEQYF	TGCAGTGCCTCTGGCTCCTACGAGCAGTACTTC
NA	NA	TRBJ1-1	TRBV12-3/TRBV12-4	CASSFGRLNTEAFF	TGTGCCAGCAGTTTCGGGAGATTGAACACTGAAGCTTTCTTT
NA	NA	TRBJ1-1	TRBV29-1	CSVEDPVTEAFF	TGCAGCGTGGAGGACCCAGTCACTGAAGCTTTCTTT
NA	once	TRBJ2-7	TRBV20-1	CSASLAGFAYEQYF	TGCAGTGCTAGTTTAGCTGGGTTTGCCTACGAGCAGTACTTC
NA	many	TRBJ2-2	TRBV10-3	CAISSGNTGELFF	TGTGCCATCAGTTCAGGAAACACCGGGGAGCTGTTTTTT
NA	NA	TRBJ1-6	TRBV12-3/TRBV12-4	CASSPAQGGSPLHF	TGTGCCAGCAGTCCCGCTCAGGGCGGATCACCCCTCCACTTT
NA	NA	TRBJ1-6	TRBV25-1	CASSEGIGSSYNSPLHF	TGTGCCAGCAGTGAAGGTATCGGGAGCTCCTATAATTCACCCCTCCACTTT
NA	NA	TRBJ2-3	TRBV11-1	CASSPEAPASTDTQYF	TGTGCCAGCAGCCCAGAAGCGCCAGCTAGCACAGATACGCAGTATTTT
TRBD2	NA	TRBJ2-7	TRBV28	CASSLQRGGVYEQYF	TGTGCCAGCAGTTTACAACGGGGGGGCGTCTACGAGCAGTACTTC
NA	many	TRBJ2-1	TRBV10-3	CAIGVSSGFGEQFF	TGTGCCATCGGGGTGTCTAGTGGATTCGGGGAGCAGTTCTTC
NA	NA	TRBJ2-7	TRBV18	CASSPWARASYEQYF	TGTGCCAGCTCACCCTGGGCGAGAGCTTCCTACGAGCAGTACTTC
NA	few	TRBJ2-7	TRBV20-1	CSASWGANLYEQYF	TGCAGTGCTAGCTGGGGGGCCAACCTCTACGAGCAGTACTTC
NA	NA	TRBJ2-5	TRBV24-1	CATSDSRRGETQYF	TGTGCCACCAGTGATTCCCGACGGGGGGAGACCCAGTACTTC
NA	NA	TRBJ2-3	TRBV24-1	CATSDFRAVGTDTQYF	TGTGCCACCAGTGATTTCAGAGCGGTAGGCACAGATACGCAGTATTTT
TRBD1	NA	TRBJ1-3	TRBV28	CASSQRTGTFGNTIYF	TGTGCCAGCAGTCAGCGGACAGGGACTTTTGGAAACACCATATATTTT
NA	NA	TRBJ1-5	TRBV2	CASRGRRAAQPQHF	TGTGCCAGCAGGGGGAGGCGCGCGGCTCAGCCCCAGCATTTT
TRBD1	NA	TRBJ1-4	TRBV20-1	CGASTGTGGKTNEKLFF	TGCGGTGCCTCAACCGGGACAGGGGGCAAAACTAATGAAAAACTGTTTTTT
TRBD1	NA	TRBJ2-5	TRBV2	CASNQQGTETQYF	TGTGCCAGCAACCAACAGGGGACGGAGACCCAGTACTTC
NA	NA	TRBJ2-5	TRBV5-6	CASAALLGTQYF	TGTGCCTCTGCAGCTTTACTTGGGACCCAGTACTTC
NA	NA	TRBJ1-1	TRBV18	CASSPMQGDTEAFF	TGTGCCAGCTCACCGATGCAAGGAGACACTGAAGCTTTCTTT
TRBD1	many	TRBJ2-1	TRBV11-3	CASSLLGPGQRHNEQFF	TGTGCCAGCAGCCTGTTAGGGCCGGGACAGAGGCACAATGAGCAGTTCTTC
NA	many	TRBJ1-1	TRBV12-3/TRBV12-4	CASSLSWWQKTNTEAFF	TGTGCCAGCAGTTTAAGTTGGTGGCAGAAGACGAACACTGAAGCTTTCTTT
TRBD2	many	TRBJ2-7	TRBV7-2	CASRKTSGRQYEQYF	TGTGCCAGCAGGAAAACTAGCGGGAGGCAGTACGAGCAGTACTTC
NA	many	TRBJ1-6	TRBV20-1	CSARKDGYNSPLHF	TGCAGTGCTCGAAAGGACGGATATAATTCACCCCTCCACTTT
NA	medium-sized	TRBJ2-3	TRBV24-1	CATSRSTDTQYF	TGTGCCACCAGCAGGAGCACAGATACGCAGTATTTT